Each of the 26 T cell receptor beta chains below was sequenced from the same sample in a study of CD8 T cells in Susac syndrome. An input of roughly 0.5 to 1 ug of RNA was subjected to reverse transcription using random hexamers. TCRdb reanalysed the immunoSEQ multiplex PCR reads using MiXCR and keeps one entry per CDR3 protein. The data contain 150,000 or so distinct CDR3 sequences, about 90% of them singletons. Sequencing input: CD4+ T cells from PBMCs. The source is a human donor in good health.

The chain joins TRBV27 to TRBJ2-6; 7 nucleotides line up with TRBD1. CDR1 MNHEY and CDR2 SMNVEV come from the germline V gene (reference sequence). This CDR3 is 17 amino acids long. The V segment lost 7 bases and the J segment 2 bases; nucleotides outside the gene matches: 11. The CDR3 DNA is TGTGCCAGCACGAGGACAGGTGAAGGGCCTGGGGCCAACGTCCTGACTTTC. Translation: CASTRTGEGPGANVLTF.

CDR3 sequence (DNA): TGTGCCACCAGTGATTTGCAGGACAGCCTCGGGAATACAGATACGCAGTATTTT. Translation: CATSDLQDSLGNTDTQYF. V usage is TRBV24-1 and J usage is TRBJ2-3, with D maybe TRBD1 (6 bases). CDR1 and CDR2 from the germline V gene are KGHDR and SFDVKD. Trimming stripped 0 bases from V and 3 bases from J, with 18 bases between. This CDR3 spans 18 amino acids.

The V call is TRBV24-1, the J call TRBJ2-7; D perhaps matches TRBD2 (6 bases). V dropped 5 bases and J dropped 2 bases, with 12 bases sitting between them. Germline values: CDR1 KGHDR, CDR2 SFDVKD. The CDR3 sequence is 14 residues long. The CDR3 DNA sequence: TGTGCCACCAGTGGCGGGACGGACCCCTACGAGCAGTACTTC. Translated, it gives CATSGGTDPYEQYF.

This sequence joins TRBV6-6 and TRBJ2-7; D ambiguous. CDR1 is MNHNY and CDR2 is SVGAGI in the germline V gene (reference sequence). This CDR3 is built from 15 residues. Trimming took 2 bases from V and 2 from J, leaving 13 bases between them. In DNA, the CDR3 is TGTGCCAGCAGTTACGACCGGGTCGAGGCCTACGAGCAGTACTTC. Protein: CASSYDRVEAYEQYF.

This clonotype has a single count. The V gene is TRBV5-5, the J gene TRBJ2-7, with a possible D match to TRBD2 (7 bases). The V end was cut by 0 bases, the J end by 4 bases, with 20 bases between. CDR3 size: 17 residues. Germline values: CDR1 SGHKS, CDR2 YYEKEE (reference sequence). The DNA for the CDR3 is TGTGCCAGCAGCTTGGCCGTCGCGGCGGGGGCCGCTTACGAGCAGTACTTC. Translated, it gives CASSLAVAAGAAYEQYF.

The V and J genes are TRBV3-1 and TRBJ2-5, with 7 bases aligning to TRBD2. The CDR3 has 16 residues. V dropped 1 base and J dropped 5; count of bases not matched to a gene: 10. Per the germline V gene, CDR1 is LGHDT and CDR2 is YNNKEL (reference sequence). CDR3 loop: CASSQVPSGGRETQYF. Here the CDR3 DNA reads TGTGCCAGCAGCCAAGTTCCCTCGGGGGGACGCGAGACCCAGTACTTC.

The CDR3 region has the DNA TGCGCCAGCAGCTCGGGACAGCTTAATGAAAAACTGTTTTTT. Translating gives CASSSGQLNEKLFF. The chain has TRBV5-1 and TRBJ1-4, with 7 bases fitting TRBD1. Per germline, CDR1 SGHRS and CDR2 YFSETQ. V gave up 3 bases and J gave up 4 bases; unmatched junction bases: 3. The CDR3 spans 14 residues.

The genes are TRBV7-2 and TRBJ2-7; D could derive from TRBD1 or TRBD2 (5 bases each). Trimming shortened V by 5 bases and J by 0 bases, and 23 bases separated the two germline ends. The CDR3 length is 18 residues. CDR1 SGHTA and CDR2 FQGNSA come from the germline V gene. The CDR3 region has the DNA TGTGCCAGCAGCCTCGCGGCCTTGAGGGGCCTCAGCTCCTACGAGCAGTACTTC. Translating it yields CASSLAALRGLSSYEQYF.

The chain carries TRBV19 and TRBJ2-6; D remains unclear. Looked up from germline, CDR1 is LNHDA and CDR2 is SQIVND (reference sequence). Trimming took 6 bases from V and 4 from J, leaving 16 bases between them. This CDR3 contains 16 residues. The CDR3 loop reads CASSDHSRSGANVLTF. The CDR3 bases are TGTGCCAGTAGCGACCATTCTAGATCCGGGGCCAACGTCCTGACTTTC. Looking up the rest from reference TRBV19 and TRBJ2-6 gives the full variable domain: DGGITQSPKYLFRKEGQNVTLSCEQNLNHDAMYWYRQDPGQGLRLIYYSQIVNDFQKGDIAEGYSVSREKKESFPLTVTSAQKNPTAFYLCASSDHSRSGANVLTFGAGSRLTVL.

The chain couples TRBV4-1 to TRBJ1-1; D gene ambiguous. Germline V gene lookup returns CDR1 MGHRA and CDR2 YSYEKL. This CDR3 has 16 residues. Deletions cut 2 bases from V and 0 bases from J, with 13 bases between. CDR3 nucleotides: TGCGCCAGCAGCCAAAGCCCTGGAGGGTTGAACACTGAAGCTTTCTTT. Its protein product is CASSQSPGGLNTEAFF.

CDR3 protein: CASSQDFGGGNEQFF. The CDR3 region has the DNA TGTGCCAGCAGCCAAGATTTTGGGGGAGGCAATGAGCAGTTCTTC. J is TRBJ2-1 and V is TRBV14, with D possibly matching TRBD2 (6 bases). The CDR3 length is 15 residues. Trimming pared 0 bases from V and 6 bases from J, leaving 12 bases between. Germline V gives CDR1 SGHDN, CDR2 FVKESK.

J is TRBJ2-7 and V is TRBV20-1; D unresolved. V lost 3 bases to trimming and J lost 5 bases, with 8 bases between them. Germline values: CDR1 DFQATT, CDR2 SNEGSKA (reference sequence). There are 11 residues in the CDR3. This chain's CDR3 is CSASSHHEQYF. Here the CDR3 DNA reads TGCAGTGCTAGTTCCCACCACGAGCAGTACTTC.

The chain is built from TRBV27 and TRBJ1-2; a possible D gene is TRBD1 (5 bases). Trimming stripped 7 bases from V and 7 bases from J, with 13 bases between. CDR1 and CDR2 from the germline V gene are MNHEY and SMNVEV (reference sequence). This CDR3 region has 12 residues. The CDR3 loop reads CASKGGGGGYTF. Here the CDR3 DNA reads TGTGCCAGCAAGGGCGGTGGGGGTGGCTACACCTTC.

The chain links TRBV20-1 to TRBJ1-2; TRBD1 might be the D (6 bases). CDR1 and CDR2 from the germline V gene are DFQATT and SNEGSKA (reference sequence). The CDR3 totals 14 residues. Trimming left V 3 bases short and J 2 bases short, with 13 bases between. The CDR3 DNA is TGCAGTGCTAGGGCCCAGGGGAGGAACTATGGCTACACCTTC. Protein: CSARAQGRNYGYTF.

This chain uses TRBV2 with TRBJ1-5; possible D gene TRBD1, 5 bases. The germline CDR1 and CDR2 sequences are SNHLY and FYNNEI. V was shortened by 6 bases and J by 4 bases, with 13 bases between the two germline ends. CDR3 size: 14 residues. The CDR3 DNA is TGTGCCAGCAGCGTCGGCAGGGCGAATCAGCCCCAGCATTTT. Residues: CASSVGRANQPQHF.

This chain links TRBV4-1 with TRBJ2-5; unclear D gene. V lost 1 base and J 2 bases, leaving 14 bases between the germline ends. Germline assignment: CDR1 MGHRA and CDR2 YSYEKL. CDR3 length: 16 residues. The CDR3 reads CASSQGQYQVQETQYF. In DNA form, the CDR3 reads TGCGCCAGCAGCCAAGGTCAATACCAAGTTCAAGAGACCCAGTACTTC.

V and J are TRBV3-1 and TRBJ2-2; 10 nucleotides line up with TRBD2. Trimming cost V 3 bases and J 5 bases; bases outside gene matches: 3. Looked up from germline, CDR1 is LGHDT and CDR2 is YNNKEL (reference sequence). The CDR3 extends over 15 amino acids. Written as DNA, the CDR3 is TGTGCCAGCAGCCAGCCGGGACTAGCGACCGGGGAGCTGTTTTTT. Encoded protein: CASSQPGLATGELFF.

CDR3 DNA: TGTGCCAGCAGTTTACAGGGGGCCTACCTCGAAGCTTTCTTT. This codes for CASSLQGAYLEAFF. This chain links TRBV12-3 or TRBV12-4 with TRBJ1-1, with 8 bases that match TRBD1. The CDR3 totals 14 residues. V trimming: 2 bases; J trimming: 8 bases; junction bases outside the gene matches: 7.

CDR3 bases: TGCAGTGCTGTCGACACCAGGAGCTACGAGCAGTACTTC. Its protein product is CSAVDTRSYEQYF. The gene calls are TRBV20-1 and TRBJ2-7; D is unresolved. The CDR3 sequence is 13 residues long. Deletions cut 5 bases from V and 3 bases from J, with 14 bases between. Germline V gene sequence: CDR1 DFQATT, CDR2 SNEGSKA (reference sequence).

This clonotype was counted a few times. CDR3 bases: TGTGCCAGCAGCTACCGGGACCTTGCCTACGAGCAGTACTTC. Protein sequence: CASSYRDLAYEQYF. The rearrangement links TRBV7-9 to TRBJ2-7; D may match TRBD1 or TRBD2 (5 bases each). CDR1 and CDR2 (germline): SEHNR, FQNEAQ (reference sequence). Trimming took 4 bases from V and 2 from J, leaving 12 bases between them. The CDR3 loop spans 14 amino acids.

This clonotype was counted once. The chain has TRBV7-9 and TRBJ2-2; 8 bases map to TRBD1. CDR1 is SEHNR and CDR2 is FQNEAQ in the germline V gene (reference sequence). After removal of 5 bases from V and 5 bases from J, the junction contained 4 bases not matched to a gene. There are 14 residues in the CDR3. The CDR3 coding sequence is TGTGCCAGCAGCACGCGACAGGGGACCGGGGAGCTGTTTTTT. It translates to CASSTRQGTGELFF.

About this clonotype itself: One end of the junction varies from germline; a read error may be responsible. The chain employs TRBV7-8 and TRBJ2-7, with 9 positions matching TRBD2. This CDR3 contains 14 residues. Germline CDR1 and CDR2: SGHVS and FQNEAQ. This CDR3 is CASSSGTSSSEQYF. The CDR3 DNA reads TGTGCCAGCAGCTCCGGGACTAGCTCCTCCGAGCAGTACTTC.

Here the CDR3 reads CASSFQDLQETQYF. The CDR3 region has the DNA TGTGCCAGCAGCTTCCAGGACCTCCAAGAGACCCAGTACTTC. The V gene is TRBV5-8, the J gene TRBJ2-5; D ambiguous. The germline gives CDR1 SGHTS, CDR2 YDEGEE. This CDR3 contains 14 residues. The ends were cut back, 2 bases at V and 1 base at J, with 9 bases in the middle.

The chain combines TRBV3-1 with TRBJ2-7, with D hard to call. V was cut by 0 bases and J by 3 bases, with 9 bases left in between. The CDR3 is 14 amino acids. Germline CDR1 reads LGHDT; CDR2 reads YNNKEL (reference sequence). This CDR3 is CASSQEGLGYEQYF. CDR3 coding DNA: TGTGCCAGCAGCCAAGAAGGGTTGGGCTACGAGCAGTACTTC.

The CDR3 sequence: CSVTRGGYGYTF. The CDR3 DNA is TGCAGCGTTACCAGGGGAGGTTATGGCTACACCTTC. The chain combines TRBV29-1 with TRBJ1-2; D possibly corresponds to TRBD1 (6 bases). This CDR3 region has 12 residues. V was shortened by 5 bases and J by 5 bases, with 12 bases between the two germline ends. The germline CDR1 and CDR2 sequences are SQVTM and ANQGSEA.

The genes are TRBV10-2 and TRBJ1-2; 11 nucleotides align to TRBD1. In germline, CDR1 is WSHSY, CDR2 SAAADI. CDR3 length equals 14 residues. The junction had 3 bases not matched to a gene; V was cut back by 1 base and J by 8 bases. In DNA form, the CDR3 reads TGCGCCAGCAGTGAGTGGACAGGGGGCTTGGGCTACACCTTC. It codes for CASSEWTGGLGYTF.